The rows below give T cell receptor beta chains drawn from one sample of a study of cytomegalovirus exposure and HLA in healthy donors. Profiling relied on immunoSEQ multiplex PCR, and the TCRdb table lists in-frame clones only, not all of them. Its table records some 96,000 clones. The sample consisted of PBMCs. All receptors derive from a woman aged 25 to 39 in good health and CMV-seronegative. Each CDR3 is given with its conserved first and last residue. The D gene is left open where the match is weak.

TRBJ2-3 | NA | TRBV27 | CASSLVRLRSSTDTQYF | TGTGCCAGCAGTTTAGTACGATTGAGGTCTAGCACAGATACGCAGTATTTT
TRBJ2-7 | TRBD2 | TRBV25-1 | CASSAGTSGGYEQYF | TGTGCCAGCAGTGCCGGGACTAGCGGGGGCTACGAGCAGTACTTC
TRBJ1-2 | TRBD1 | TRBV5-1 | CASSYGTGSEVGYTF | TGCGCCAGCAGTTACGGGACAGGGTCGGAGGTCGGCTACACCTTC
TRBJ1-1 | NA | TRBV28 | CASRTTGWAFF | TGTGCCAGCAGGACGACAGGTTGGGCTTTCTTT
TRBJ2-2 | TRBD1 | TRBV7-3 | CASSWSGTGGTGELFF | TGTGCCAGCAGCTGGTCCGGGACAGGGGGGACCGGGGAGCTGTTTTTT
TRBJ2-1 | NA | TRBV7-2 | CASSLTTIFGEQFF | TGTGCCAGCAGCTTAACCACTATTTTCGGTGAGCAGTTCTTC
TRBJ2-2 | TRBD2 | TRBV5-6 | CASSSGTVDVGELFF | TGTGCCAGCAGCAGCGGGACCGTAGACGTAGGAGAGCTGTTTTTT
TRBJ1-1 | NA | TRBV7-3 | CASSLMGPGTEAFF | TGTGCCAGCAGCTTAATGGGGCCGGGCACTGAAGCTTTCTTT
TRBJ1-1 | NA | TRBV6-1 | CASRKTVNTEAFF | TGTGCCAGCAGGAAGACAGTGAACACTGAAGCTTTCTTT
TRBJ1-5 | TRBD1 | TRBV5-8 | CASSPDGTGGTKANQPQHF | TGTGCCAGCAGCCCGGACGGGACAGGGGGAACAAAGGCAAATCAGCCCCAGCATTTT
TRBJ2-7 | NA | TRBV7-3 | CASSYGTGQRAYEQYF | TGTGCCAGCAGCTACGGGACTGGGCAGCGGGCCTACGAGCAGTACTTC
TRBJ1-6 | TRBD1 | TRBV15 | CATSRRQGLVAPLHF | TGTGCCACCAGCAGGCGACAGGGTTTGGTAGCACCCCTCCACTTT
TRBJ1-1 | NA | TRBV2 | CASKTPGAAEAFF | TGTGCCAGCAAAACCCCAGGGGCCGCTGAAGCTTTCTTT
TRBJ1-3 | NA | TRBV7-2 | CASSPPPGLDTIYF | TGTGCCAGCAGCCCCCCGCCAGGATTAGACACCATATATTTT
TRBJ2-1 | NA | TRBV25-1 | CASSEKGRGNYNEQFF | TGTGCCAGCAGTGAAAAGGGAAGGGGAAACTACAATGAGCAGTTCTTC
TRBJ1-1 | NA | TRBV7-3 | CASSTGQNTEAFF | TGTGCCAGCAGCACGGGACAAAACACTGAAGCTTTCTTT
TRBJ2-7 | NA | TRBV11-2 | CASSSSTEVGEQYF | TGTGCCAGCAGCTCCTCCACGGAGGTAGGGGAGCAGTACTTC
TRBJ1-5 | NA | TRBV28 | CASSWAPGGNQPQHF | TGTGCCAGCAGTTGGGCCCCAGGGGGCAATCAGCCCCAGCATTTT
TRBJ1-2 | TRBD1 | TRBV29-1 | CSVELRTGGNGYTF | TGCAGCGTTGAGTTGCGGACAGGGGGGAATGGCTACACCTTC
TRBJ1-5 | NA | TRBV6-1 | CASSEDISNQPQHF | TGTGCCAGCAGTGAAGACATTAGCAATCAGCCCCAGCATTTT
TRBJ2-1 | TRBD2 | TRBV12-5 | CASGLVRLAGGPRTYNEQFF | TGTGCTAGTGGTTTGGTACGGCTAGCGGGAGGGCCTAGGACCTACAATGAGCAGTTCTTC
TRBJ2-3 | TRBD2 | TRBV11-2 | CASSPGTSLGAQYF | TGTGCCAGCAGCCCCGGGACTAGCCTTGGGGCGCAGTATTTT
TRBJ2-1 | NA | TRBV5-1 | CASSLDGPSYNEQFF | TGCGCCAGCAGCTTGGATGGGCCCTCCTACAATGAGCAGTTCTTC
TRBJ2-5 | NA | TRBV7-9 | CASSLGRTESETQYF | TGTGCCAGCAGCCTCGGCCGGACAGAATCAGAGACCCAGTACTTC
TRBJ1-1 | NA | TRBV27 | CASSPGRGYTEAFF | TGTGCCAGCAGTCCCGGCAGGGGATACACTGAAGCTTTCTTT
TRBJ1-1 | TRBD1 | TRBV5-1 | CASSTGTGVNTEAFF | TGCGCCAGCAGCACCGGGACAGGAGTGAACACTGAAGCTTTCTTT
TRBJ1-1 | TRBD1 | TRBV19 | CASSTPTGGTEAFF | TGTGCCAGTAGTACCCCGACAGGGGGCACTGAAGCTTTCTTT
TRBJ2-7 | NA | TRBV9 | CASSVTTLGEQYF | TGTGCCAGCAGCGTCACGACGCTCGGGGAGCAGTACTTC
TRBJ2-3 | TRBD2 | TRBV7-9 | CASSPRGGGRDTQYF | TGTGCCAGCAGCCCCCGGGGGGGAGGTCGGGATACGCAGTATTTT
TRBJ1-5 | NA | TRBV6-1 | CAGKDSDRTNQPQHF | TGTGCCGGAAAAGATTCGGACAGAACCAATCAGCCCCAGCATTTT
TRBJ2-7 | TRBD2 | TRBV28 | CASSTRDGGRDRVYEQYF | TGTGCCAGCAGTACGAGAGATGGCGGGAGAGATCGCGTCTACGAGCAGTACTTC
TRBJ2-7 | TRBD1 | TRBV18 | CASSPMQGVVYEQYF | TGTGCCAGCTCGCCGATGCAGGGGGTAGTGTACGAGCAGTACTTC
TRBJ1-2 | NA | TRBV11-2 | CASSLDRVYGYTF | TGTGCCAGCAGCTTAGACAGGGTCTATGGCTACACCTTC
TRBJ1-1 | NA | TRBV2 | CASRVTLLGTEAFF | TGTGCCAGCCGGGTCACCTTACTGGGCACTGAAGCTTTCTTT